This record covers a single T cell receptor beta chain. The antigen remains undetermined. Diagnostic conclusions were grounded in clinical symptoms, serum thyroxine, TRAb, thyroid ultrasound and orbital computed tomography. The data derive from a study of Graves' ophthalmopathy and Graves' hyperthyroidism. Study-level points and caveats: Most thyroid clonotypes expanded beyond 0.001 frequency were also found in blood.

TCR beta CDR3 regions were amplified from RNA transcripts. RT-PCR with HTBI primers came first, then second-round multiplex PCR. TCRdb used MiXCR to reprocess the multiplex PCR reads, holding one entry per CDR3 protein. The repertoire holds about 220,000 distinct CDR3 sequences, with roughly a fifth as singletons. Trimming removed 3 bases from V and 8 bases from J, with 19 bases in between. Germline CDR1 is MGHRA and CDR2 is YSYEKL. The CDR3 length is 15 residues. The sequence came from a woman aged 45 to 65 with Graves' ophthalmopathy. J is TRBJ1-2 and V is TRBV4-1; D is undetermined. The sequencing sample was made of peripheral blood. CDR3: CASSQAPDRLDGYTF. The DNA of the CDR3 is TGCGCCAGCAGCCAGGCCCCAGATAGGCTCGACGGCTACACCTTC.